These 31 T cell receptor beta chains were sequenced from one sample in a study of T cells in Graves' hyperthyroidism and ophthalmopathy. TCR beta CDR3 region amplification was performed from RNA transcripts. An initial round of RT-PCR targeting the TCR CDR3 relied on the HTBI primer set. MiXCR, applied by TCRdb to the multiplex PCR reads, yields one record per CDR3 protein. The repertoire has some 570,000 distinct CDR3 sequences, 15% to 20% of them found once; the top ten carry roughly 18%. The specimen sequenced was blood. The origin of the receptors is a woman aged 18-29 years with Graves' ophthalmopathy.

This clonotype has ten or more counts. CDR3 nucleotides: TGCAGTGCCCCACCGACTAGTTGGGGGAAAGAGACCCAGTACTTC. It specifies CSAPPTSWGKETQYF. The V gene is TRBV20-1, the J gene TRBJ2-5; D is possibly TRBD2 (6 bases). Germline assignment: CDR1 DFQATT and CDR2 SNEGSKA (reference sequence). V lost 6 bases to trimming and J lost 3 bases, with 20 bases between them. The CDR3 spans 15 residues.

Many counts were recorded for this clonotype. CDR3 bases: TGTGCCAGCAGTCGCCTCCGCTGGGGCGTGAACACTGAAGCTTTCTTT. It translates to CASSRLRWGVNTEAFF. V gene TRBV12-3 or TRBV12-4 combines with J gene TRBJ1-1; maybe TRBD1 (5 bases). CDR3 length equals 16 residues. The V end was cut by 5 bases, the J end by 0 bases, with 16 bases between.

A single count supports this clonotype. The chain carries TRBV5-1 and TRBJ1-2, with 8 bases aligning to TRBD1. Germline CDR1 SGHRS, CDR2 YFSETQ. This CDR3 region has 14 residues. V dropped 4 bases and J dropped 7; count of bases not matched to a gene: 9. CDR3 sequence (DNA): TGCGCCAGCAGCCCGGTAGCAGGGGGCGGTGGCTACACCTTC. Its protein product is CASSPVAGGGGYTF.

Only a few counts were recorded for this clonotype. The chain joins TRBV11-3 to TRBJ1-1; no definite D call. Per the germline V gene, CDR1 is SGHNT and CDR2 is YENEEA. The germline V and J ends were trimmed by 0 bases and 5 bases, with 7 bases remaining between them. The CDR3 loop spans 13 amino acids. The CDR3 is CASSLESMTEAFF. The CDR3 bases are TGTGCCAGCAGCTTAGAATCTATGACTGAAGCTTTCTTT.

This chain uses TRBV6-5 with TRBJ1-1; a weak D match, TRBD1 (5 bases). The CDR3 totals 15 residues. From germline, CDR1 is MNHEY and CDR2 SVGAGI. V was shortened by 0 bases and J by 5 bases, with 13 bases between the two germline ends. Here the CDR3 reads CASSYSERGGTEAFF. Here the CDR3 DNA reads TGTGCCAGCAGTTACTCGGAACGGGGGGGGACTGAAGCTTTCTTT.

The sample holds a few counts of this clonotype. As DNA, the CDR3 is TGTGCCAGCAGCGAGGACAACTTAAACTATGGCTACACCTTC. Protein product: CASSEDNLNYGYTF. The genes are TRBV9 and TRBJ1-2; possible D gene TRBD1, 5 bases. This CDR3 has 14 residues. Germline lookup yields CDR1 SGDLS and CDR2 YYNGEE. The germline V and J ends were trimmed by 3 bases and 2 bases, with 11 bases remaining between them.

At least ten counts were recorded for this clonotype. The chain is built from TRBV30 and TRBJ2-7; TRBD2 is a possible D gene (7 bases). CDR3 length: 14 amino acids. V dropped 4 bases and J dropped 3 bases, with 16 bases sitting between them. Germline CDR1 GTSNPN, CDR2 SVGIG (reference sequence). The DNA for the CDR3 is TGTGCCTGGAAGAGGGGGGAGGGCCTCTACGAGCAGTACTTC. It codes for CAWKRGEGLYEQYF. Combining the CDR3 with reference TRBV30 and TRBJ2-7 gives the whole variable domain SQTIHQWPATLVQPVGSPLSLECTVEGTSNPNLYWYRQAAGRGLQLLFYSVGIGQISSEVPQNLSASRPQDRQFILSSKKLLLSDSGFYLCAWKRGEGLYEQYFGPGTRLTVT.

The V call is TRBV6-2 or TRBV6-3, the J call TRBJ2-3, with 7 bases aligning to TRBD2. Germline V CDR1 and CDR2: MNHEY, SVGEGT. CDR3 size: 18 residues. The J segment lost 4 bases and the V segment lost 6 bases, leaving 19 bases of the junction unmatched. CDR3 DNA: TGTGCCAGCAGCGACATGACTAGCCACCATAGGATGGCAGATACGCAGTATTTT. This sequence encodes CASSDMTSHHRMADTQYF.

Notes on this clonotype: One end of the junction is discordant with germline, which a read error may explain. J is TRBJ2-6 and V is TRBV12-3 or TRBV12-4, with TRBD1 identical over 9 bases. This CDR3 region has 16 residues. CDR3 sequence reads: CASWDRDGSAANVLTF. The CDR3 DNA is TGTGCCAGCTGGGACAGGGATGGCTCTGCGGCCAACGTCCTGACTTTC.

This clonotype was found many times. The chain has TRBV3-1 and TRBJ2-7; no clear D. Germline assignment: CDR1 LGHDT and CDR2 YNNKEL (reference sequence). This CDR3 comprises 11 residues. The V end lost 0 bases, the J end lost 5 bases, and 2 bases lay between the germline ends. CDR3 residues: CASSQENEQYF. In DNA, the CDR3 is TGTGCCAGCAGCCAAGAGAACGAGCAGTACTTC.

This clonotype was found many times. V usage is TRBV5-1 and J usage is TRBJ1-1; unclear D gene. The length of the CDR3 is 13 residues. Trimming took off 5 bases at V and 4 bases at J, with 12 bases between the two ends. Germline CDR1 is SGHRS and CDR2 is YFSETQ. CDR3 coding DNA: TGCGCCAGCAGTACGGACCCGGCCACTGAAGCTTTCTTT. Translating gives CASSTDPATEAFF. The entire variable domain, with the rest obtained from reference TRBV5-1 and TRBJ1-1, is as follows: KAGVTQTPRYLIKTRGQQVTLSCSPISGHRSVSWYQQTPGQGLQFLFEYFSETQRNKGNFPGRFSGRQFSNSRSEMNVSTLELGDSALYLCASSTDPATEAFFGQGTRLTVV.

This clonotype showed up many times. The V and J genes are TRBV7-9 and TRBJ1-2; D is perhaps TRBD1 (5 bases). Deletions cut 0 bases from V and 4 bases from J, with 12 bases between. Germline V gene sequence: CDR1 SEHNR, CDR2 FQNEAQ (reference sequence). This CDR3 spans 15 amino acids. The CDR3 nucleotides read TGTGCCAGCAGCTTAGCGCAGGGCGGGAGCTATGGCTACACCTTC. It translates to CASSLAQGGSYGYTF.

This clonotype was found many times. This chain links TRBV3-1 with TRBJ2-1, with a weak D call TRBD2 (5 bases). CDR3 length: 17 residues. V was clipped by 4 bases and J by 0 bases, with 16 bases between them. Germline V gene lookup returns CDR1 LGHDT and CDR2 YNNKEL (reference sequence). The CDR3 DNA reads TGTGCCAGCAGCCGAGAGGGAGTTAGCGACTCCTACAATGAGCAGTTCTTC. Encoded protein: CASSREGVSDSYNEQFF.

This clonotype was detected many times. The chain links TRBV28 to TRBJ2-5, with 8 bases that match TRBD2. The V and J ends lost 6 bases and 2 bases, in that order; junction bases with no gene match: 5. Per germline, CDR1 MDHEN and CDR2 SYDVKM. This CDR3 is built from 14 residues. CDR3 residues: CASSLTSVQETQYF. The CDR3 nucleotides are TGTGCCAGCAGCTTGACTAGCGTACAAGAGACCCAGTACTTC.

This clonotype was counted only a few times. This chain uses TRBV5-5 with TRBJ2-1, with D possibly TRBD2 on 9 matching bases. The CDR3 extends over 18 amino acids. Germline CDR1 reads SGHKS; CDR2 reads YYEKEE (reference sequence). Trimming stripped 4 bases from V and 0 bases from J, with 20 bases between. This CDR3 reads CASSDRGLAGSSYNEQFF. CDR3 nucleotides: TGTGCCAGCAGCGACAGGGGACTAGCCGGGAGCTCCTACAATGAGCAGTTCTTC. Full variable domain (missing parts from reference TRBV5-5 and TRBJ2-1): DAGVTQSPTHLIKTRGQQVTLRCSPISGHKSVSWYQQVLGQGPQFIFQYYEKEERGRGNFPDRFSARQFPNYSSELNVNALLLGDSALYLCASSDRGLAGSSYNEQFFGPGTRLTVL.

The chain recombines TRBV12-3 or TRBV12-4 with TRBJ1-3; D is unclear. Trimming cost V 4 bases and J 0 bases, with 19 bases left between them. The CDR3 is 18 amino acids. CDR3 coding DNA: TGTGCCAGCAGTTCATGGGGTCGAGAAGTCCGCTCTGGAAACACCATATATTTT. As protein: CASSSWGREVRSGNTIYF.

This clonotype was detected many times. This chain uses TRBV7-6 with TRBJ1-1, with D hard to call. CDR1 and CDR2 from the germline V gene are SGHVS and FNYEAQ. V lost 1 base to trimming and J lost 3 bases, with 15 bases between them. The CDR3 extends over 16 amino acids. CDR3 sequence (DNA): TGTGCCAGCAGCTTAGGTGCGCGGGCATCGGACACTGAAGCTTTCTTT. Amino acids: CASSLGARASDTEAFF.

The chain joins TRBV15 to TRBJ2-4, with D possibly matching TRBD2 (6 bases). Germline V gene data show CDR1 as LNHNV and CDR2 as YYDKDF (reference sequence). V was trimmed by 1 base and J by 6 bases, leaving 7 bases between them. CDR3 length: 13 residues. The CDR3 DNA reads as TGTGCCACCAGCAGAGTGGAGGGAAACATTCAGTACTTC. This codes for CATSRVEGNIQYF.

In its sample, this clonotype was seen many times. The CDR3 here is CASSVQGGSVRDEKLFF. CDR3 bases: TGTGCCAGCAGTGTACAGGGAGGTTCGGTTCGAGATGAAAAACTGTTTTTT. J is TRBJ1-4 and V is TRBV2, with D possibly being TRBD1 (6 bases). V was shortened by 4 bases and J by 6 bases, with 21 bases between the two germline ends. This CDR3 is built from 17 residues. Germline CDR1 reads SNHLY; CDR2 reads FYNNEI. Full variable domain (missing parts from reference TRBV2 and TRBJ1-4): EPEVTQTPSHQVTQMGQEVILRCVPISNHLYFYWYRQILGQKVEFLVSFYNNEISEKSEIFDDQFSVERPDGSNFTLKIRSTKLEDSAMYFCASSVQGGSVRDEKLFFGSGTQLSVL.

V is TRBV19 and J is TRBJ2-2; no clear D gene. Trimming took off 1 base at V and 2 bases at J, with 8 bases between the two ends. The CDR3 contains 15 residues. Germline V gives CDR1 LNHDA, CDR2 SQIVND (reference sequence). CDR3 sequence: CASSIGGLNTGELFF. In nucleotides, the CDR3 is TGTGCCAGTAGTATAGGAGGCCTCAACACCGGGGAGCTGTTTTTT.

This clonotype showed up just a few times. The chain couples TRBV20-1 to TRBJ1-2; D gene uncertain. Deletions cut 6 bases from V and 5 bases from J, with 16 bases between. Germline V lookup: CDR1 DFQATT, CDR2 SNEGSKA (reference sequence). The CDR3 is made up of 13 amino acids. The CDR3 region is CSAPALGVYGYTF. The CDR3 DNA is TGCAGTGCCCCGGCTCTAGGCGTTTATGGCTACACCTTC.

This clonotype was seen more than once but under ten times. V and J are TRBV25-1 and TRBJ2-3, with TRBD1 matching 9 bases. CDR1 is MGHDK and CDR2 is SYGVNS in the germline V gene. There are 16 residues in the CDR3. The V gene end was trimmed by 1 base and the J gene end by 2 bases; junction bases not matched to a gene: 4. In nucleotides, the CDR3 is TGTGCCAGCAGTGAATGGACAGGGGACTACACAGATACGCAGTATTTT. It specifies CASSEWTGDYTDTQYF. Combining the CDR3 with reference TRBV25-1 and TRBJ2-3 gives the whole variable domain EADIYQTPRYLVIGTGKKITLECSQTMGHDKMYWYQQDPGMELHLIHYSYGVNSTEKGDLSSESTVSRIRTEHFPLTLESARPSHTSQYLCASSEWTGDYTDTQYFGPGTRLTVL.

There are a few counts of this clonotype. V usage is TRBV20-1 and J usage is TRBJ1-1; D not resolved. The CDR3 is 13 residues long. Germline V CDR1 and CDR2: DFQATT, SNEGSKA (reference sequence). V lost 7 bases and J 0 bases, leaving 12 bases between the germline ends. CDR3 DNA sequence: TGCAGTGGTCTGCCGAGACTGAACACTGAAGCTTTCTTT. Translation gives CSGLPRLNTEAFF.

The rearrangement uses TRBV19 and TRBJ2-7; 8 bases line up with TRBD2. J lost 5 bases, V lost 4 bases, and 13 bases had no gene match. Germline V gene lookup returns CDR1 LNHDA and CDR2 SQIVND (reference sequence). CDR3 length: 16 residues. The CDR3 bases are TGTGCCAGTAGTAAGTGGGATAGTAGCGGGGTCAACGAGCAGTACTTC. Encoded protein: CASSKWDSSGVNEQYF. The complete variable domain, with remaining parts taken from reference TRBV19 and TRBJ2-7, reads DGGITQSPKYLFRKEGQNVTLSCEQNLNHDAMYWYRQDPGQGLRLIYYSQIVNDFQKGDIAEGYSVSREKKESFPLTVTSAQKNPTAFYLCASSKWDSSGVNEQYFGPGTRLTVT.

This clonotype was found many times. The chain uses TRBV28 and TRBJ1-4; no clear D. The CDR3 has 14 amino acids. V was shortened by 8 bases and J by 7 bases, with 17 bases between the two germline ends. Germline V CDR1 and CDR2: MDHEN, SYDVKM. In DNA, the CDR3 is TGTGCCAGCGGCCTGATCGATTGGAGTGAAAAACTGTTTTTT. This codes for CASGLIDWSEKLFF.

This clonotype was observed many times. The chain combines TRBV11-2 with TRBJ1-1; D gene uncertain. Germline V lookup: CDR1 SGHAT, CDR2 FQNNGV. V shed 5 bases and J shed 1 base, with 11 bases lying between them. The CDR3 is 14 amino acids. CDR3 region: CASSDLQSNTEAFF. CDR3 DNA sequence: TGTGCCAGCAGCGACCTACAGTCGAACACTGAAGCTTTCTTT.

The table lists this clonotype with a few counts. V usage is TRBV6-2 or TRBV6-3 and J usage is TRBJ2-3; the match to TRBD2 covers 9 bases. The J segment lost 5 bases and the V segment lost 3 bases, leaving 6 bases of the junction unmatched. Germline V gene data show CDR1 as MNHEY and CDR2 as SVGEGT. The CDR3 covers 15 residues. The CDR3 protein is CASSYRTSEGDTQYF. CDR3 DNA: TGTGCCAGCAGTTATCGGACTAGCGAGGGAGATACGCAGTATTTT.

This clonotype was counted a few times. The V gene is TRBV7-3, the J gene TRBJ2-6, with D maybe TRBD1 (6 bases). The CDR3 spans 18 residues. Germline V gene sequence: CDR1 SGHTA, CDR2 FQGTGA. With 2 bases removed from V and 0 bases from J, the gap between germline ends came to 14 bases. The CDR3 nucleotides are TGTGCCAGCAGCTTACGGACAGAGTCCTACTCTGGGGCCAACGTCCTGACTTTC. Amino acids: CASSLRTESYSGANVLTF.

The genes are TRBV28 and TRBJ1-3; D is ambiguous. CDR3 size: 16 residues. Germline values: CDR1 MDHEN, CDR2 SYDVKM. The V and J ends lost 7 bases and 0 bases respectively, with 16 bases between them. The CDR3 coding sequence is TGTGCCAGCAACCAGCCTGGAGCCCGCTCTGGAAACACCATATATTTT. As protein: CASNQPGARSGNTIYF.

Only a few counts were recorded for this clonotype. J is TRBJ2-7 and V is TRBV19, with a tentative D call TRBD1 (6 bases). Germline V gene lookup returns CDR1 LNHDA and CDR2 SQIVND (reference sequence). The CDR3 is 14 residues long. V gave up 3 bases and J gave up 2 bases, with 11 bases separating them. This CDR3 reads CASSIGRGTYEQYF. CDR3 in DNA: TGTGCCAGTAGTATCGGCAGGGGAACCTACGAGCAGTACTTC.

CDR3 loop: CASSSYLAGDSTDTQYF. The CDR3 DNA follows: TGTGCCAGCAGCTCATACCTAGCGGGGGATAGCACAGATACGCAGTATTTT. The gene calls are TRBV7-2 and TRBJ2-3, with 10 bases that match TRBD2. The CDR3 spans 17 residues. CDR1 is SGHTA and CDR2 is FQGNSA in the germline V gene. Trimming took 4 bases from V and 0 from J; bases not matched to a gene: 7.